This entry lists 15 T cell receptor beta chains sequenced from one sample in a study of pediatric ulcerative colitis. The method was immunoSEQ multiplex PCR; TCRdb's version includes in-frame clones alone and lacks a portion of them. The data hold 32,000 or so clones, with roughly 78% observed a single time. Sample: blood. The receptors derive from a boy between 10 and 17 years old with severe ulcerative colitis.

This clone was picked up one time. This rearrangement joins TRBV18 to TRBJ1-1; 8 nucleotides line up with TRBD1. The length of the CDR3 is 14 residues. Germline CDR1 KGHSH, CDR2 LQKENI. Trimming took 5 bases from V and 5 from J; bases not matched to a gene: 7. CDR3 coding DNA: TGTGCCAGCTCAATGGACAGGGAAGGGACTGAAGCTTTCTTT. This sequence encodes CASSMDREGTEAFF.

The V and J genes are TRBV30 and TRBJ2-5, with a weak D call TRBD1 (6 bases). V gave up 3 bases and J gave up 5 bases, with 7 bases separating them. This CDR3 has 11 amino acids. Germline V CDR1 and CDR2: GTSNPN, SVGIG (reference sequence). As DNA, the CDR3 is TGTGCCTGGAGAGGGGGTGAGACCCAGTACTTC. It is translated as CAWRGGETQYF. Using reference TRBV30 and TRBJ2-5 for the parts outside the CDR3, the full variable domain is SQTIHQWPATLVQPVGSPLSLECTVEGTSNPNLYWYRQAAGRGLQLLFYSVGIGQISSEVPQNLSASRPQDRQFILSSKKLLLSDSGFYLCAWRGGETQYFGPGTRLLVL.

This CDR3 is CASSERTNEQFF. The DNA of the CDR3 is TGTGCCAGCAGCGAACGGACGAATGAGCAGTTCTTC. The V and J genes are TRBV7-9 and TRBJ2-1; no firm D call. Germline loops: CDR1 SEHNR, CDR2 FQNEAQ (reference sequence). V was cut by 5 bases and J by 7 bases, with 9 bases left in between. This CDR3 is 12 amino acids long.

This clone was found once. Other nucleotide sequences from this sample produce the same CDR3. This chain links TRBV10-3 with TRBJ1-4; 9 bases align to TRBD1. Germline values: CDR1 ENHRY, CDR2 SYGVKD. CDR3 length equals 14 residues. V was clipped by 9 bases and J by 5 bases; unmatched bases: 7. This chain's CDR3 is CAIRGTGTNEKLFF. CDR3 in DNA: TGTGCCATTAGGGGGACAGGGACAAATGAAAAACTGTTTTTT.

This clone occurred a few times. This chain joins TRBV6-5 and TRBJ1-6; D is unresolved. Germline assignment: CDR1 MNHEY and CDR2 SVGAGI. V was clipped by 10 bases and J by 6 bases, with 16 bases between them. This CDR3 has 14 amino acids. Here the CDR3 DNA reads TGTGCCACTAAGAGGGAGGGAGGTAATTCACCCCTCCACTTT. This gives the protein CATKREGGNSPLHF.

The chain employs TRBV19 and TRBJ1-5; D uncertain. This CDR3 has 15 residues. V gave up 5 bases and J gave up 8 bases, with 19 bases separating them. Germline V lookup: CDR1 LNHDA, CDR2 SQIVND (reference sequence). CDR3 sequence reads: CASSLRSSPYEPQHF. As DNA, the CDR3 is TGTGCCAGTAGTCTAAGGTCCTCCCCGTATGAGCCCCAGCATTTT.

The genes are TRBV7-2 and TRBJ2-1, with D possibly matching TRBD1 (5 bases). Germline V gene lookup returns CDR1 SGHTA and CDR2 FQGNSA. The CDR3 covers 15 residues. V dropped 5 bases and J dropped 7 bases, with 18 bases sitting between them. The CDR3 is CASSQGVTDLNEQFF. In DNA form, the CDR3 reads TGTGCCAGCAGCCAAGGGGTAACAGACTTGAATGAGCAGTTCTTC.

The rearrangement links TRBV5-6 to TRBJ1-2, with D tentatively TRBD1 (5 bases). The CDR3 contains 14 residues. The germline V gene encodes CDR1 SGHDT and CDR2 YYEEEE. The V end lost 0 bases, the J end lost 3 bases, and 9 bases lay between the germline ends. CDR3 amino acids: CASSLDRDHYGYTF. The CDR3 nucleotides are TGTGCCAGCAGCTTGGATCGGGACCACTATGGCTACACCTTC.

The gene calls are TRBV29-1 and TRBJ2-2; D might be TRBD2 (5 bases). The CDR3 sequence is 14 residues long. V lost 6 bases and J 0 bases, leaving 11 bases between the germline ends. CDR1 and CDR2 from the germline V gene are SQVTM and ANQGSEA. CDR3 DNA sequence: TGCAGCGTCATCAAGGGAGCGAACACCGGGGAGCTGTTTTTT. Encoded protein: CSVIKGANTGELFF.

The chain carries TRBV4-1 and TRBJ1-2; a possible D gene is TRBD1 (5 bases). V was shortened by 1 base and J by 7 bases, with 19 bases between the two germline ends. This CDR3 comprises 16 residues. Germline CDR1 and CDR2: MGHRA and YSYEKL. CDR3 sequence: CASSQGLITGVSGYTF. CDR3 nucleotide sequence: TGCGCCAGCAGCCAAGGCCTCATAACAGGCGTAAGTGGCTACACCTTC.

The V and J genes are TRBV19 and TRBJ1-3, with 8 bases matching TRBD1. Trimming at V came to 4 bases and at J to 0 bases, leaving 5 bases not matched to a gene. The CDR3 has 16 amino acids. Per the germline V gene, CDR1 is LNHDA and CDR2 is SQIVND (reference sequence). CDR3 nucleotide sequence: TGTGCCAGTAGTAGGGGACAGGCGAACTCTGGAAACACCATATATTTT. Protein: CASSRGQANSGNTIYF.

The CDR3 region is CASSSMSGPEKLFF. As DNA, the CDR3 is TGTGCCAGCAGCTCCATGTCAGGGCCTGAAAAACTGTTTTTT. V is TRBV7-9 and J is TRBJ1-4; D might be TRBD1 (5 bases). Germline CDR1 and CDR2: SEHNR and FQNEAQ (reference sequence). CDR3 size: 14 residues. Between the trimmed V and J ends, which lost 4 bases and 7 bases, there was a span of 13 bases.

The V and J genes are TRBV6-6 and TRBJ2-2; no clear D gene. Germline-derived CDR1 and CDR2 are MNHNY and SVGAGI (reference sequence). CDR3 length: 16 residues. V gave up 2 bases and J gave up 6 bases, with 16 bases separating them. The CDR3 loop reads CASSYTSTLPAGELFF. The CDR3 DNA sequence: TGTGCCAGCAGTTACACATCGACACTCCCGGCCGGGGAGCTGTTTTTT.

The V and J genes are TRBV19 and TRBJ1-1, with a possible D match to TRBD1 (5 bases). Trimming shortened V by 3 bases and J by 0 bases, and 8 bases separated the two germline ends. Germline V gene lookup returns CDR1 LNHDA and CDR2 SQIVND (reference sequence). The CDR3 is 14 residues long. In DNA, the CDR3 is TGTGCCAGTAGTATTGGGGCCTTGAACACTGAAGCTTTCTTT. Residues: CASSIGALNTEAFF.

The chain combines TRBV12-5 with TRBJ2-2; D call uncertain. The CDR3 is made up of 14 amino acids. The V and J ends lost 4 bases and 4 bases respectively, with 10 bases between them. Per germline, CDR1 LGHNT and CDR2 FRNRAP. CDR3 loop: CASGSPWVTGELFF. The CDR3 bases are TGTGCTAGTGGTTCCCCGTGGGTCACCGGGGAGCTGTTTTTT.